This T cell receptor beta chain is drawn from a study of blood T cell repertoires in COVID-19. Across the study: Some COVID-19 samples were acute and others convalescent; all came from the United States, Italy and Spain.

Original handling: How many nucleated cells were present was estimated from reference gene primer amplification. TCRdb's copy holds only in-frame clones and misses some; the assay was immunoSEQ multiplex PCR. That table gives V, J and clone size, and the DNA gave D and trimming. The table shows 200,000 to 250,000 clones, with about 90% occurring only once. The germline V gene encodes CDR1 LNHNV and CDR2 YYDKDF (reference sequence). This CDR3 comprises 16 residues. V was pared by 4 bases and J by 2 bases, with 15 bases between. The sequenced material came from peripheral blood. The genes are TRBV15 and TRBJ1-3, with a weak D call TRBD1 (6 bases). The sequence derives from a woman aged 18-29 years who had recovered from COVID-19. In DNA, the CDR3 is TGTGCCACCAGCATGGCCGGGGGGCAGGCTGGAAACACCATATATTTT. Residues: CATSMAGGQAGNTIYF.